A single sample gave rise to the 2 T cell receptor beta chains below, sequenced in a study of T cells in Graves' hyperthyroidism and ophthalmopathy. Amplification of TCR beta CDR3 regions used RNA as the template. When the TCR CDR3 underwent first-round RT-PCR, the HTBI primer set was used. MiXCR, applied by TCRdb to the multiplex PCR reads, yields one record per CDR3 protein. The sample has 660,000 or so distinct CDR3 sequences, 45% seen once; the top ten hold less than 9.5%. The sequenced sample was peripheral blood or thyroid tissue (not recorded which). The receptor set was obtained from an adult man with Graves' disease, either hyperthyroidism or ophthalmopathy (not recorded which).

This clonotype occurred many times. V gene TRBV7-9 combines with J gene TRBJ1-6; D uncertain. CDR3 size: 16 residues. Looked up from germline, CDR1 is SEHNR and CDR2 is FQNEAQ (reference sequence). V was cut by 4 bases and J by 6 bases, with 16 bases left in between. The CDR3 bases are TGTGCCAGCAGCTACCGGGCCGAAGTCCTTAATTCACCCCTCCACTTT. It encodes CASSYRAEVLNSPLHF. The full variable domain, in which reference TRBV7-9 and TRBJ1-6 provide the parts outside the CDR3, is DTGVSQNPRHKITKRGQNVTFRCDPISEHNRLYWYRQTLGQGPEFLTYFQNEAQLEKSRLLSDRFSAERPKGSFSTLEIQRTEQGDSAMYLCASSYRAEVLNSPLHFGNGTRLTVT.

CDR3 DNA: TGTGCCAGCAGTGAAATAGAGGGACAGGGTTTCTATGGCTACACCTTC. Amino acids: CASSEIEGQGFYGYTF. This chain uses TRBV6-1 with TRBJ1-2; 9 bases align to TRBD1. This CDR3 has 16 amino acids. The trim removed 2 bases at V and 4 bases at J, leaving 8 bases unmatched. Looked up from germline, CDR1 is MNHNS and CDR2 is SASEGT.